The TCR beta chain under discussion was sequenced for a study of T-cell memory formation after mild COVID-19 (dated by TCRdb to the early 2020s). Background for the entire study: TCR sequence clusters from the two donors were largely donor specific. Longitudinal TCRalpha and TCRbeta repertoire sequencing tracked T-cell clones expanding and contracting after mild COVID-19 in two donors. Two young, previously healthy adult volunteers made up the cohort, one male and one female. What the study reported, not specific to this receptor: Balanced CD4/CD8 phenotypes were observed for clones contracting from day 15 to 85, whereas a bias towards CD4+ was observed for a second wave of clones expanding from day 15 to 37. Contracting CD4+ clones turned up mainly in the CM and EM memory subsets, whereas EMRA was where CD8+ clones were enriched. Some responding clones were detected in pre-infection memory, suggesting pre-existing cross-reactive memory T cells joined the SARS-CoV-2 response. SARS-CoV-2 specificity of the second-wave clones peaking on day 37 was not confirmed. The study covered only two mild cases, and larger cohorts including severe cases with pre-infection samples were considered necessary.

The sequencing machine was an Illumina NovaSeq 6000. TCRalpha and TCRbeta cDNA libraries were built by 5'RACE with constant-segment primers, adding sample barcodes and unique molecular identifiers. Trizol reagent was used to extract RNA from every sample. Amplification of the libraries took two PCR steps, and the second step added a second sample barcode plus Illumina TruSeq adapters. Sequencing of libraries was performed on an Illumina NovaSeq with 2 x 150 bp paired-end reads. On the study's bioinformatics: Demultiplexing of reads and collapsing into UMI-guided consensus sequences were performed with migec v1.2.7. Using mixcr v2.1.11, UMI consensuses were aligned to TRA and TRB V and J templates and then assembled into clonotypes. A clonotype was counted as expanded or contracted only if both edgeR and NoisET called the change significant, with noise models trained on biological replicates. For edgeR calls, a false discovery rate-adjusted p below 0.01 and a log2 fold-change threshold of 1 were applied. PCA with hierarchical clustering of max-normalized trajectories of the 1000 most abundant clonotypes was used as exploratory dynamics analysis. Separately sequenced CD4+ and CD8+ repertoires were used to assign a CD4 or CD8 phenotype to each responding clone. The public reads were run again by TCRdb, first through fastp at Q25 and then through MiXCR, and only productive beta chains were kept. Entries are consolidated by CDR3 protein sequence, retaining the most common genes and DNA. For this entry, the V and J calls and clone size follow TCRdb and not the study's own pipeline. In this sample the table shows approximately 440,000 distinct CDR3 sequences, over 15% of which occur a single time. The ten biggest clones cover around 8.4% of the sample.

Ficoll-Paque density gradient centrifugation was the method used to isolate PBMCs. This clonotype was detected many times. It has no known antigen specificity. It has no much larger one-base neighbor in the sample; base qualities were not kept. The CDR3 holds 15 amino acids from the cysteine to the phenylalanine. Only the CDR3 DNA stays, 45 bases, in frame from base 1. CDR1 and CDR2 are drawn from the germline V gene: KGHDR, SFDVKD. Trimmed from V: 3 bases; trimmed from J: 0 bases; junction bases lacking a gene match: 4. Input material: PBMCs or a T cell subset sorted from them (not recorded which). The sequence was collected from an adult woman who had mild COVID-19 (a few samples of this study predate the infection). The sample titles of this study are shuffled in the database, so cell type and time point are left out; the donor was told from shared clones. The receptor chain draws on TRBV24-1 and TRBJ2-7, with 7 bases aligning to TRBD1. CDR3 protein: CATSDHTGVSYEQYF. The bases are TGTGCCACCAGTGATCATACAGGGGTCTCCTACGAGCAGTACTTC.